Below, 12 T cell receptor beta chains from the same sample are listed, as sequenced in a study of T cells in localized non-small cell lung cancer. Assay used: immunoSEQ multiplex PCR; TCRdb lists only in-frame clones, some missing. The sample lists 35,000 to 45,000 clones, just over 90% occurring once. This specimen consisted of peripheral blood, obtained before any cancer treatment. These receptors were taken from an older female donor with stage I lung adenocarcinoma.

This rearrangement joins TRBV4-1 to TRBJ1-1; D not certain. This CDR3 has 14 residues. In germline, CDR1 is MGHRA, CDR2 YSYEKL. The germline V and J ends were trimmed by 6 bases and 1 base, with 12 bases remaining between them. The CDR3 DNA reads as TGCGCCAGCAGACACATAATTCGGAACACTGAAGCTTTCTTT. It yields the protein CASRHIIRNTEAFF.

The chain recombines TRBV9 with TRBJ1-2; D is possibly TRBD1 (6 bases). Trimming stripped 4 bases from V and 0 bases from J, with 13 bases between. From germline, CDR1 is SGDLS and CDR2 YYNGEE. CDR3 length equals 15 residues. CDR3 nucleotide sequence: TGTGCCAGCAGCAGGGGGGACCACCCTAACTATGGCTACACCTTC. Translated: CASSRGDHPNYGYTF.

The rearrangement links TRBV19 to TRBJ1-2, with 8 positions matching TRBD1. CDR3 length equals 16 residues. Germline V gene sequence: CDR1 LNHDA, CDR2 SQIVND (reference sequence). J was trimmed by 8 bases and V by 2 bases; bases with no gene match: 13. This CDR3 reads CASSIQGQENREGYTF. CDR3 in DNA: TGTGCCAGTAGTATACAGGGACAGGAAAATCGGGAAGGCTACACCTTC.

This clone showed up just once. This chain uses TRBV6-1 with TRBJ2-7, with a weak D call TRBD2 (5 bases). The CDR3 is 12 amino acids. V gave up 3 bases and J gave up 7 bases, with 10 bases separating them. CDR1 is MNHNS, CDR2 SASEGT, per germline. The CDR3 sequence: CASSEGEWEQYF. Written as DNA, the CDR3 is TGTGCCAGCAGTGAGGGAGAATGGGAGCAGTACTTC.

The chain links TRBV30 to TRBJ1-1; tentative D call: TRBD1 (5 bases). Germline assignment: CDR1 GTSNPN and CDR2 SVGIG (reference sequence). There are 14 residues in the CDR3. V shed 8 bases and J shed 3 bases, with 19 bases lying between them. The CDR3 nucleotides are TGTGCCATGTCACGGGAGGGGAGGGACACTGAAGCTTTCTTT. It is translated as CAMSREGRDTEAFF.

The chain recombines TRBV7-9 with TRBJ1-3; D is uncertain. From germline, CDR1 is SEHNR and CDR2 FQNEAQ (reference sequence). CDR3 length: 14 amino acids. V lost 0 bases, J lost 4 bases, and 7 bases lay in between. The CDR3 region has the DNA TGTGCCAGCAGCTTAGCGTTGGCAGGAAACACCATATATTTT. Protein product: CASSLALAGNTIYF.

V is TRBV9 and J is TRBJ2-3; TRBD2 aligns across 8 bases. This CDR3 has 15 residues. Looked up from germline, CDR1 is SGDLS and CDR2 is YYNGEE. V was pared by 3 bases and J by 2 bases, with 5 bases of the junction left unmatched. The CDR3 spells CASSATSGLTDTQYF. As DNA, the CDR3 is TGTGCCAGCAGCGCAACTAGCGGACTCACAGATACGCAGTATTTT. Variable domain in full (rest from reference TRBV9 and TRBJ2-3): DSGVTQTPKHLITATGQRVTLRCSPRSGDLSVYWYQQSLDQGLQFLIQYYNGEERAKGNILERFSAQQFPDLHSELNLSSLELGDSALYFCASSATSGLTDTQYFGPGTRLTVL.

The V gene is TRBV7-8, the J gene TRBJ2-5; 7 bases are a match to TRBD1. J lost 3 bases, V lost 2 bases, and 12 bases had no gene match. This CDR3 region has 17 residues. Germline loops: CDR1 SGHVS, CDR2 FQNEAQ. The CDR3 nucleotides read TGTGCCAGCAGCTTATGGGTTCAAGACAGGGCAAAAGAGACCCAGTACTTC. Protein product: CASSLWVQDRAKETQYF.

This sequence joins TRBV14 and TRBJ2-5; no clear D. The germline V and J ends were trimmed by 1 base and 2 bases, with 11 bases remaining between them. CDR1 and CDR2 from the germline V gene are SGHDN and FVKESK. The CDR3 length is 15 residues. The CDR3 spells CASSQVRQVQETQYF. Here the CDR3 DNA reads TGTGCCAGCAGCCAAGTTCGCCAGGTGCAAGAGACCCAGTACTTC.

The rearrangement uses TRBV18 and TRBJ1-3, with a possible D match to TRBD1 (5 bases). The CDR3 is 17 residues long. The V and J ends lost 3 bases and 0 bases respectively, with 15 bases between them. CDR1 is KGHSH, CDR2 LQKENI, per germline. The CDR3 DNA sequence: TGTGCCAGCTCACCCCTGGTCGGGGCTTCCTCTGGAAACACCATATATTTT. It translates to CASSPLVGASSGNTIYF.

This chain joins TRBV7-6 and TRBJ1-2; no firm D call. This CDR3 has 12 residues. CDR1 and CDR2 from the germline V gene are SGHVS and FNYEAQ. Trimming pared 5 bases from V and 8 bases from J, leaving 12 bases between. CDR3 in DNA: TGTGCCAGCAGCACCACCGGAGGCGGCTACACCTTC. Its translation is CASSTTGGGYTF.

V is TRBV10-3 and J is TRBJ1-4; the match to TRBD1 covers 7 bases. CDR1 is ENHRY and CDR2 is SYGVKD in the germline V gene. Trimming took 2 bases from V and 4 from J; bases not matched to a gene: 4. The CDR3 totals 15 residues. The CDR3 loop is CAISEKTGNNEKLFF. CDR3 in DNA: TGTGCCATCAGTGAGAAGACAGGGAATAATGAAAAACTGTTTTTT.